The rows below give T cell receptor beta chains drawn from one sample of a study of vaccination and CD4 T cells after COVID-19. TCRdb re-called the PCR reads with MiXCR, one entry per CDR3 protein. This sample carries fewer than 3,500 distinct CDR3 sequences, around 30% of them seen once, and the ten largest clones take 50% to 75%. Their cognate antigens are unknown. Sequencing was performed on CD4+ T cells from blood, cultured in vitro, taken after SARS-CoV-2 vaccination. These receptor sequences come from a human donor who had recovered from COVID-19. The CDR3 runs from the conserved cysteine through the conserved F or W. D genes are given only for firm matches. Size values are once, few and many counts, or a class for expanded clones, and some rows have none.

d_call	clone_size	v_call	j_call	cdr3_nt	cdr3_aa
.	.	TRBV5-4	TRBJ1-2	TGTGCCAGCAGCTTGGTTGAGGCGATGAACTATGGCTACACCTTC	CASSLVEAMNYGYTF
.	medium-sized	TRBV11-3	TRBJ2-1	TGTGCCAGCAGCACCCGGACTGAAGGCAATGAGCAGTTCTTC	CASSTRTEGNEQFF
.	.	TRBV4-1	TRBJ2-7	TGCGCCAGCAGCCAAGCCCGGGTTTCACCAAGCTCCTACGAGCAGTACTTC	CASSQARVSPSSYEQYF
.	.	TRBV20-1	TRBJ2-1	TGCAGTGCCTCCCTGACTATCAATCCCCGCCTGGAGCAGTTCTTC	CSASLTINPRLEQFF
.	.	TRBV7-2	TRBJ2-7	TGTGCCAGCAGCTTAAACAGGGTGAATCAGTACTTC	CASSLNRVNQYF
TRBD1	few	TRBV4-2	TRBJ2-7	TGTGCCAGCAGCCAAGGTGAAGGACAGGGGGCCTACGAGCAGTACTTC	CASSQGEGQGAYEQYF
.	.	TRBV6-2/TRBV6-3	TRBJ2-1	TGTGCCAGCAGTTACGACTCCTCCTACAATGAGCAGTTCTTC	CASSYDSSYNEQFF
.	.	TRBV20-1	TRBJ2-3	TGCAGTGCTAGAGCCCTGCGCGGGGTCACAGATACGCAGTATTTT	CSARALRGVTDTQYF
.	.	TRBV10-3	TRBJ1-1	TGTGCCATCAGTGAGGACTCCGCGGGGGTCGACACTGAAGCTTTCTTT	CAISEDSAGVDTEAFF
TRBD1	.	TRBV10-3	TRBJ1-2	TGTGCCATCAGGACAGGGGGCTATGGCTACACCTTC	CAIRTGGYGYTF
.	medium-sized	TRBV20-1	TRBJ1-6	TGCAGTGCTAGAGATGGGGGCGGTGGTAATTCACCCCTCCACTTT	CSARDGGGGNSPLHF
TRBD1	.	TRBV7-2	TRBJ2-1	TGTGCCAGCAGCTTTTCCGGGACAGGGGTCTATGAGCAGTTCTTC	CASSFSGTGVYEQFF
TRBD1	many	TRBV7-2	TRBJ2-7	TGTGCCAGCAGCACGAAAACAGGGGGCGTCTCCTACGAGCAGTACTTC	CASSTKTGGVSYEQYF
.	.	TRBV6-5	TRBJ2-1	TGTGCCAGCAGTTACGTAGCGCCCTCCTACAATGAGCAGTTCTTC	CASSYVAPSYNEQFF
TRBD1	.	TRBV20-1	TRBJ2-7	TGCAGTGCTACCCCCGTTGGGCAGGGGGTGGGCGAGCAGTACTTC	CSATPVGQGVGEQYF
TRBD1	few	TRBV28	TRBJ2-7	TGTGCCAGCAGCCGACCCACGGGACAGGGGGCAGGGGGCGAGCAGTACTTC	CASSRPTGQGAGGEQYF
.	few	TRBV6-1	TRBJ1-2	TGTGCCAGCAGTGATCCCCCTGGGCTGGCCGGCTACACCTTC	CASSDPPGLAGYTF
.	medium-sized	TRBV30	TRBJ1-2	TGTGCCTGGCAGGGTGCGGGTGGCTACACCTTC	CAWQGAGGYTF
TRBD1	few	TRBV10-3	TRBJ2-7	TGTGCCATCAGTGAGTCTCTGGACAGGAGCTACGAGCAGTACTTC	CAISESLDRSYEQYF
.	.	TRBV7-2	TRBJ2-5	TGTGCCAGCAGCTTACTCTCCTTCAACGGTGAGACCCAGTACTTC	CASSLLSFNGETQYF
TRBD1	.	TRBV28	TRBJ1-2	TGTGCCAGCAGTGTTGGACAGGGGGGACTCAGTGGCTACACCTTC	CASSVGQGGLSGYTF
.	few	TRBV20-1	TRBJ1-2	TGCAGTGTTATAAACGACTGGGCAGCTAACTATGGCTACACCTTC	CSVINDWAANYGYTF
TRBD1	few	TRBV19	TRBJ2-7	TGTGCCAGTAGTCCCTGGACAGGGGGCGACGAGCAGTACTTC	CASSPWTGGDEQYF
TRBD2	medium-sized	TRBV7-6	TRBJ2-5	TGTGCCAGCAGCTCGCTAGTCGGGGGGGCAAGGGAGACCCAGTACTTC	CASSSLVGGARETQYF
.	.	TRBV20-1	TRBJ1-2	TGCAGTGCTTCCCAGACAGGAGCCTATGGCTACACCTTC	CSASQTGAYGYTF
.	few	TRBV28	TRBJ1-2	TGTGCCAGCAGCCCGGGTGGGGACCGTAACCTTTGGGGTGGCTACACCTTC	CASSPGGDRNLWGGYTF
TRBD1	.	TRBV19	TRBJ1-2	TGTGCCAGTGGAGACAGGGGAAGTGTTAACTATGGCTACACCTTC	CASGDRGSVNYGYTF